The clone carrying this T cell receptor (beta chain) was counted a few times. Its antigen is undetermined. V lost 1 base to trimming and J lost 1 base, with 14 bases between them. The CDR3 contains 15 residues. CDR1 is DFQATT, CDR2 SNEGSKA, per germline (reference sequence). The sample comes from a study of blood T cells in healthy people across ages. General study findings and limits: Diversity of TCR beta per million T cells declined in a roughly linear way with age. In these data, TCR beta diversity tracked strongly with naive T cell percentage.

For the second PCR, which ran for about 7 to 12 cycles, a sample-barcoded 5' primer and a J-beta primer mix were used. A template-switch adaptor containing 12 random nucleotides labeled each cDNA molecule. TCRdb re-called the 5' RACE reads with MiXCR, one entry per CDR3 protein. The sample contains around 990,000 distinct CDR3 sequences, under 30% of which appear only once. Another study also made use of these data, one on T cells of mothers and their children.

This rearrangement joins TRBV20-1 to TRBJ2-7, with a possible D match to TRBD2 (6 bases). Sequencing used blood. The TCR comes from a girl aged 2-10 years in good health. Written as DNA, the CDR3 is TGCAGTGCTAGAGTTTGGAGGGCACTATCCTACGAGCAGTACTTC. It codes for CSARVWRALSYEQYF.